The entry below gives a single TCR beta chain sequence along with its context. The authors prepared the TCRbeta library with unique molecular identifiers. TCRdb reprocessed the PCR reads with MiXCR, giving one entry per CDR3 protein. The table shows about 360,000 distinct CDR3 sequences, with less than 15% occurring only once. The data derive from a study of T-cell reconstitution after alpha-beta-depleted transplantation in children. Germline V gene data show CDR1 as SGHVS and CDR2 as FNYEAQ. After removal of 4 bases from V and 9 bases from J, the junction contained 10 bases not matched to a gene. The CDR3 runs 15 residues.

The sequence derives from a human donor who donated a stem cell graft to a child with Fanconi anemia. The sequencing here drew on PBMCs, taken from the stem cell graft. J is TRBJ2-1 and V is TRBV7-6, with 9 positions matching TRBD2. CDR3 region: CASSSPTGSGGEQFF. CDR3 coding DNA: TGTGCCAGCAGCTCCCCCACCGGTAGCGGGGGTGAGCAGTTCTTC.